This T cell receptor (beta chain) was retrieved from a study of breast tumors, draining lymph nodes, adjacent tissues. Via MiXCR, TCRdb re-called the multiplex PCR reads, giving one row per CDR3 protein. The sample records approximately 200,000 distinct CDR3 sequences, approximately 33% being singletons. With respect to this clonotype: Its ends do not fully match the called genes, so a read error is possible.

Germline V gene data show CDR1 as SGHRS and CDR2 as YFSETQ. CDR3 length equals 17 residues. Axillary draining lymph nodes of breast cancer patients supplied the node samples. The chain couples TRBV5-1 to TRBJ2-3; 8 bases agree with TRBD2. The sample consisted of axillary lymph node tissue. The TCR was taken from a female donor with breast cancer. Some clones in this sample may be carry-over from other donors' samples. CDR3 sequence reads: CASSQGATSASTDTQYF. For the CDR3, the DNA is TGCGCCAGCAGCCAAGGGGCGACTAGCGCTAGCACAGATACGCAATATTTT.